Described below is a single TCR beta chain sequence and its context. In its sample, this clone was seen once. Its antigen has not been determined. Base quality data are lacking; no much larger clone is found one base away. The donors were healthy, HIV-negative adults with no recently reported acute infections or vaccinations. Every donor was a Caucasian adult residing in Nashville, Tennessee, USA. CD4+ T cells were enriched by magnetic negative selection, after which naive cells were positively selected on CD45RA and the negative fraction was taken as the memory subset. Blood was obtained by leukapheresis, after which PBMCs were separated by Ficoll-Histopaque density gradient centrifugation and cryopreserved in liquid nitrogen vapor phase. Analytical flow cytometry was used to check the purity and quantity of each magnetically sorted T cell population. Each sorted fraction had its genomic DNA isolated and then quantified by UV absorbance on a Nanodrop 2000c.

The sample originates from a study of shared clonotypes between healthy human individuals (dated by TCRdb to the early 2020s). About the full investigation: Two women and a few men aged 18 to 49 years were included in the cohort. For each donor, three plates each were used for CD4 naive and CD4 memory, two plates were used for CD8 naive, and one plate was used for CD8 memory. The study deeply sequenced blood TCR repertoires of about five healthy adults to estimate repertoire size and the extent of clonotype sharing between individuals. Different laboratories and diverse techniques were used to prepare libraries and sequence TCR repertoires, to increase sequencing depth and limit assay-specific biases. Per donor, leukapheresis produced somewhere between about 0.9 and 9.5 billion PBMCs.

Using the deep immunoSEQ assay, TCR CDR3 regions were amplified from genomic DNA by multiplex PCR. For each cell subset, the extracted genomic DNA was distributed evenly across all wells of several immunoSEQ 96-well plates, and each plate served as one replicate. For sorted subsets, 200 to 250 ng of genomic DNA, equivalent to around 30,000 T cell genomes, went into each replicate PCR. Purified libraries were measured with a Qubit 3.0 fluorometer, size-checked on a Bioanalyzer 2100, and measured again with the KAPA Library Quantification kit. A separate single-read 150-cycle Illumina NextSeq 550 flow cell was used to sequence each immunoSEQ 96-well plate. The paper's processing steps were these. Because the immunoSEQ output held only junctional sequences and lacked quality scores, the filtering could not match the filtering applied to full-length reads. To assign V/J genes and CDR3, sequences were annotated using PyIR, a Python wrapper for IgBLAST v1.9, with IMGT germline references. Any read was removed if the V/J assignment was weak (E-value above 1e-6), the CDR3 was missing, or the read contained stop codons, out-of-frame junctions, or ambiguous translated residues. V3J clonotypes were defined as sequences sharing the same inferred V gene, J gene, and CDR3 amino acid sequence. To compute the percentage overlap between repertoires, the number of shared unique clonotypes was divided by the size of the smaller repertoire. Richness of each repertoire was evaluated using RTK rarefaction, the Chao1 estimator, and Recon v2.1 estimates of unobserved clonotypes. OLGA was used to compute generation probabilities for all TCRbeta clonotypes that the gDNA method yielded from a handful of donors. The table comes from immuneACCESS by way of TCRdb, which keeps in-frame sequences with V and J called. Part of the clones is missing from these tables; in studies checked, under half for an unresolved V gene and the rest for unknown reasons. The V and J calls and clone size come from that table; D and trimming were worked out from the DNA. This sample holds millions of clones; over 85% were observed only once. Jointly, the top ten make up roughly 0.13% of the sample.

Results and caveats for the whole study, not just this receptor: Even with the large sequencing depth, rarefaction of the sorted-subset datasets indicated that sequencing was incomplete. Based on pairwise subsampling, the degree of clonotype sharing among donors was expected to be affected by sequencing depth. Estimated clonotype richness was generally larger for naive than for memory subsets. The genetic and exposure-history diversity represented was limited by the small number of donors. Approximately 5% of naive CD4, 3.5% of naive CD8, about 2.1% of memory CD4, and about 0.4% of memory CD8 clonotypes were shared across a few donors. Higher generation probabilities were observed for clonotypes shared by all four sorted-subset donors than for non-shared clonotypes. Sampling was limited to blood, and TCR repertoires in tissue likely differ from TCR repertoires in blood.

The CDR3 covers 15 residues, taking in both the cysteine and the phenylalanine. The retained sequence is limited to the CDR3, 45 bases, with the frame set at the first base. Between the V and J ends, shortened by 2 bases and 6 bases respectively, the junction contains 16 bases. Based on the germline V gene, the CDR1 and CDR2 sequences are MDHEN and SYDVKM. This sequence originates from a man between 18 and 35 years old in good health. The sequence links TRBV28 to TRBJ1-2; the D gene assignment is ambiguous. The sample was naive CD4+ T cells sorted from blood. What this sample's cell subset or site label stands for: CD45RA+ positively selected. The sequenced DNA: TGTGCCAGCAGTTTAAGGGCCCCGATCCTCAATGGCTACACCTTC. Translated, this is CASSLRAPILNGYTF.